The 12 T cell receptor beta chains below all came from one sample that was sequenced in a study of sequential checkpoint blockade in melanoma. Treatment indicated: randomized to nivolumab then ipilimumab (arm A) or the reverse (arm B). TCRdb keeps only in-frame clones here, not all; method: immunoSEQ multiplex PCR. The sample records about 3,600 clones, 45% to 65% being singletons. Sequencing used CD8+ T cells sorted from blood (inferred from file names), obtained from a patient given nivolumab and ipilimumab in sequence. Every receptor here comes from a human donor with melanoma.

The CDR3 DNA is TGTGCCACCAGCACCACAATCGGGACTAGCGCCACGAACACCGGGGAGCTGTTTTTT. Its translation is CATSTTIGTSATNTGELFF. The chain recombines TRBV15 with TRBJ2-2; 10 positions agree with TRBD2. The CDR3 runs 19 residues. Germline CDR1 is LNHNV and CDR2 is YYDKDF (reference sequence). With V trimmed by 4 bases and J by 0 bases, 11 bases remained unmatched.

V and J are TRBV27 and TRBJ2-1; 7 bases are a match to TRBD2. The trim removed 4 bases at V and 1 base at J, leaving 1 base unmatched. CDR1 MNHEY and CDR2 SMNVEV come from the germline V gene (reference sequence). The CDR3 has 14 amino acids. The CDR3 nucleotides read TGTGCCAGCAGTTCCGGGGGGTCCTACAATGAGCAGTTCTTC. Its translation is CASSSGGSYNEQFF.

CDR3 DNA: TGTGCCAGCAGCCAAGAGGGAGCGGGAGGGGGGGAGACCCAGTACTTC. Translation: CASSQEGAGGGETQYF. The chain employs TRBV4-2 and TRBJ2-5; 10 positions agree with TRBD2. Trimming at V came to 0 bases and at J to 5 bases, leaving 6 bases not matched to a gene. Looked up from germline, CDR1 is LGHNA and CDR2 is YNFKEQ. CDR3 length: 16 residues.

V and J are TRBV7-8 and TRBJ1-5, with 7 bases fitting TRBD1. V shed 5 bases and J 0 bases; nucleotides not matched to a gene: 13. In germline, CDR1 is SGHVS, CDR2 FQNEAQ. The CDR3 is 18 amino acids. CDR3 protein: CASSPGTAATYSNQPQHF. The CDR3 DNA reads TGTGCCAGCAGCCCTGGGACAGCAGCTACCTATAGCAATCAGCCCCAGCATTTT.

J is TRBJ1-1 and V is TRBV7-9, with D perhaps TRBD1 (5 bases). V was clipped by 0 bases and J by 9 bases, with 20 bases between them. The CDR3 has 16 residues. The germline V gene has CDR1 SEHNR and CDR2 FQNEAQ (reference sequence). CDR3 coding DNA: TGTGCCAGCAGCTTAGCTTATGGGAGGACGGGGCATAAAGCTTTCTTT. This codes for CASSLAYGRTGHKAFF.

This clone was counted once. Here the CDR3 reads CASSQSGQGTFF. CDR3 nucleotide sequence: TGCGCCAGCAGCCAAAGTGGACAGGGGACGTTCTTC. The gene calls are TRBV4-1 and TRBJ2-1; 9 bases match TRBD1. Germline values: CDR1 MGHRA, CDR2 YSYEKL. This CDR3 is built from 12 residues. Trimming took 2 bases from V and 15 from J; bases not matched to a gene: 5.

The chain links TRBV29-1 to TRBJ2-2; D ambiguous. The CDR3 contains 14 residues. In germline, CDR1 is SQVTM, CDR2 ANQGSEA. Trimming cost V 4 bases and J 1 base, with 10 bases left between them. As DNA, the CDR3 is TGCAGCGTTGGATCTCCGGGGAACACCGGGGAGCTGTTTTTT. Translating gives CSVGSPGNTGELFF.

This chain links TRBV11-3 with TRBJ2-1, with TRBD2 identical over 9 bases. Germline trimming cut 5 bases from V and 8 bases from J; bases unmatched to any gene: 4. The CDR3 runs to 13 residues. CDR1 and CDR2 (germline): SGHNT, YENEEA. As DNA, the CDR3 is TGTGCCAGCAGCCCTAGCGGGGCGCATGAGCAGTTCTTC. Amino acids: CASSPSGAHEQFF. The complete variable domain, with remaining parts taken from reference TRBV11-3 and TRBJ2-1, reads EAGVVQSPRYKIIEKKQPVAFWCNPISGHNTLYWYLQNLGQGPELLIRYENEEAVDDSQLPKDRFSAERLKGVDSTLKIQPAELGDSAVYLCASSPSGAHEQFFGPGTRLTVL.

For the CDR3, the DNA is TGCAGCGTGACAAGGACCGGGAGGTATGGCTACACCTTC. It encodes CSVTRTGRYGYTF. The chain links TRBV29-1 to TRBJ1-2; D not resolved. The CDR3 has 13 residues. Germline V gives CDR1 SQVTM, CDR2 ANQGSEA. V was trimmed by 6 bases and J by 5 bases, leaving 16 bases between them. Complete variable domain (other parts from reference TRBV29-1 and TRBJ1-2): SAVISQKPSRDICQRGTSLTIQCQVDSQVTMMFWYRQQPGQSLTLIATANQGSEATYESGFVIDKFPISRPNLTFSTLTVSNMSPEDSSIYLCSVTRTGRYGYTFGSGTRLTVV.

The chain has TRBV30 and TRBJ2-3; D ambiguous. Germline V gene data show CDR1 as GTSNPN and CDR2 as SVGIG (reference sequence). This CDR3 is 15 amino acids long. V was clipped by 2 bases and J by 0 bases, with 12 bases between them. The DNA of the CDR3 is TGTGCCTGGAGTAACTCTATTGCTAGCACAGATACGCAGTATTTT. Residues: CAWSNSIASTDTQYF. The full variable domain, its missing parts supplied by reference TRBV30 and TRBJ2-3, is SQTIHQWPATLVQPVGSPLSLECTVEGTSNPNLYWYRQAAGRGLQLLFYSVGIGQISSEVPQNLSASRPQDRQFILSSKKLLLSDSGFYLCAWSNSIASTDTQYFGPGTRLTVL.

The CDR3 DNA follows: TGTGCCAGCAGTAGCGGGGTGCGCACTGAAGCTTTCTTT. Translated: CASSSGVRTEAFF. The chain couples TRBV6-5 to TRBJ1-1; D unresolved. The V end was cut by 5 bases, the J end by 4 bases, with 11 bases between. The CDR3 totals 13 residues. The germline V gene has CDR1 MNHEY and CDR2 SVGAGI.

This chain joins TRBV27 and TRBJ2-7; a possible D gene is TRBD2 (5 bases). This CDR3 is 14 amino acids long. CDR1 and CDR2 (germline): MNHEY, SMNVEV (reference sequence). V was shortened by 2 bases and J by 2 bases, with 10 bases between the two germline ends. CDR3 DNA sequence: TGTGCCAGCAGTTTACAGGTCGGGGCCTACGAGCAGTACTTC. Amino acids: CASSLQVGAYEQYF.